The 14 T cell receptor beta chains listed next were all sequenced from one sample in a study of T cell responses to AZD1222 COVID-19 vaccine. Sequencing was performed with immunoSEQ multiplex PCR; in TCRdb, only in-frame clones are kept and a portion is missing. This sample yields some 88,000 clones, of which roughly 94% are seen a single time; roughly 4.9% belongs to the top ten. The sequences come from peripheral blood, collected on day 0 of AZD1222 vaccination. The receptors derive from an adult in good health.

This chain connects TRBV7-9 to TRBJ1-1, with 7 nucleotides matching TRBD1. The CDR3 is 13 amino acids. The V gene end was trimmed by 3 bases and the J gene end by 4 bases; junction bases not matched to a gene: 2. The germline gives CDR1 SEHNR, CDR2 FQNEAQ (reference sequence). CDR3 residues: CASSFTGVTEAFF. For the CDR3, the DNA is TGTGCCAGCAGCTTTACAGGGGTCACTGAAGCTTTCTTT.

As concerns this clone: The junction does not match germline at one end; this may be a read error. V is TRBV11-1 and J is TRBJ1-6; possible D gene TRBD1, 5 bases. Germline V gene data show CDR1 as SGHAT and CDR2 as FQDESV (reference sequence). CDR3 length: 14 amino acids. The CDR3 protein is CASSKGIPPSALHF. In DNA, the CDR3 is TGTGCCAGCAGTAAGGGGATTCCCCCTTCAGCCCTCCACTTT.

This chain joins TRBV27 and TRBJ2-7; TRBD2 is a possible D gene (5 bases). The CDR3 is 13 residues long. Germline V gene sequence: CDR1 MNHEY, CDR2 SMNVEV (reference sequence). Trimming pared 6 bases from V and 6 bases from J, leaving 15 bases between. The CDR3 sequence is CASRHLLAPEQYF. The CDR3 region has the DNA TGTGCCAGCAGGCATCTCCTAGCCCCCGAGCAGTACTTC.

This clone has a handful of counts. The chain uses TRBV7-9 and TRBJ2-7, with TRBD1 matching over 7 bases. This CDR3 is built from 14 residues. With 0 bases clipped from V and 2 bases from J, the junction kept 1 base outside the gene matches. Germline CDR1 SEHNR, CDR2 FQNEAQ (reference sequence). The CDR3 DNA is TGTGCCAGCAGCTTAGCGGGACAGCCCTACGAGCAGTACTTC. Protein sequence: CASSLAGQPYEQYF.

V usage is TRBV12-5 and J usage is TRBJ1-6; no firm D call. Germline V lookup: CDR1 LGHNT, CDR2 FRNRAP. CDR3 size: 15 residues. Trimming pared 0 bases from V and 7 bases from J, leaving 10 bases between. This CDR3 is CASGLVPGSNSPLHF. For the CDR3, the DNA is TGTGCTAGTGGTTTGGTACCGGGGAGCAATTCACCCCTCCACTTT.

V usage is TRBV12-3 or TRBV12-4 and J usage is TRBJ2-2; D perhaps matches TRBD1 (5 bases). Trimming removed 8 bases at V and 5 bases at J, with 9 bases between. The CDR3 runs 12 residues. In DNA form, the CDR3 reads TGTGCCAGCCATACAGGTACCGGGGAGCTGTTTTTT. Translating it yields CASHTGTGELFF.

V gene TRBV24-1 combines with J gene TRBJ2-7; D ambiguous. The CDR3 spans 13 residues. Germline loops: CDR1 KGHDR, CDR2 SFDVKD. Deletions cut 0 bases from V and 6 bases from J, with 8 bases between. CDR3 in DNA: TGTGCCACCAGTGATTTGGTTTCAGTCGAGCAGTACTTC. Translated, it gives CATSDLVSVEQYF.

The CDR3 reads CASSYLGNQPQHF. For the CDR3, the DNA is TGTGCCAGCAGTTACCTGGGGAATCAGCCCCAGCATTTT. V usage is TRBV6-2 or TRBV6-3 and J usage is TRBJ1-5, with D unclear. Trimming removed 2 bases from V and 4 bases from J, with 6 bases in between. The CDR3 covers 13 residues. CDR1 MNHEY and CDR2 SVGEGT come from the germline V gene.

The chain joins TRBV19 to TRBJ2-3; TRBD2 agrees at 8 bases. J was trimmed by 10 bases and V by 7 bases; bases with no gene match: 4. CDR1 LNHDA and CDR2 SQIVND come from the germline V gene (reference sequence). This CDR3 comprises 11 residues. The CDR3 loop reads CASTEGLAQYF. The DNA of the CDR3 is TGTGCCAGTACGGAGGGACTAGCGCAGTATTTT.

The chain employs TRBV2 and TRBJ2-7; perhaps D is TRBD1 or TRBD2 (5 bases each). The CDR3 runs 13 residues. The V gene's germline CDR1 is SNHLY and CDR2 FYNNEI. V was shortened by 5 bases and J by 1 base, with 9 bases between the two germline ends. CDR3 amino acids: CASSRDQSYEQYF. The CDR3 DNA follows: TGTGCCAGCAGTCGGGACCAATCCTACGAGCAGTACTTC.

The chain recombines TRBV30 with TRBJ1-1; TRBD1 agrees at 9 bases. Germline values: CDR1 GTSNPN, CDR2 SVGIG (reference sequence). CDR3 length equals 19 residues. With V trimmed by 1 base and J by 2 bases, 17 bases remained unmatched. This CDR3 reads CAWSGGTGKFWKINTEAFF. The DNA of the CDR3 is TGTGCCTGGAGTGGGGGGACAGGGAAATTTTGGAAGATAAACACTGAAGCTTTCTTT.

The gene calls are TRBV30 and TRBJ2-7; 7 bases align to TRBD2. This CDR3 is built from 19 residues. Germline values: CDR1 GTSNPN, CDR2 SVGIG (reference sequence). The junction had 20 bases not matched to a gene; V was cut back by 3 bases and J by 0 bases. CDR3 DNA: TGTGCCTGGAGCCGACTTCGGACCCCCAATAGACTAGCCTCCTACGAGCAGTACTTC. This codes for CAWSRLRTPNRLASYEQYF.

The chain combines TRBV24-1 with TRBJ2-1; 11 bases fit TRBD2. The CDR3 runs 16 residues. CDR1 is KGHDR and CDR2 is SFDVKD in the germline V gene. J was trimmed by 0 bases and V by 7 bases; bases with no gene match: 4. The CDR3 DNA reads TGTGCCACCAGCGGGACTAGCGGAGACTCCTACAATGAGCAGTTCTTC. Encoded protein: CATSGTSGDSYNEQFF.

CDR3 nucleotides: TGTGCCAGCAGTTCCTTTAACCAGGGGGCCGGGGAGCTGTTTTTT. Its translation is CASSSFNQGAGELFF. V is TRBV27 and J is TRBJ2-2; 7 nucleotides match TRBD1. Germline CDR1 and CDR2: MNHEY and SMNVEV (reference sequence). The trim removed 4 bases at V and 6 bases at J, leaving 8 bases unmatched. The length of the CDR3 is 15 residues.